These 10 T cell receptor beta chains came from one sample sequenced in a study of cytomegalovirus exposure and HLA in healthy donors. Method: immunoSEQ multiplex PCR; TCRdb's copy keeps in-frame clones and lacks some. The sample shows around 170,000 clones, around nine tenths of them seen only once. Material for sequencing was PBMCs. The receptor source for this set is a man between 18 and 29 years old in good health and CMV-seronegative.

The gene calls are TRBV6-6 and TRBJ2-7; TRBD2 is a possible D gene (5 bases). The CDR3 has 13 residues. Trimming took off 5 bases at V and 3 bases at J, with 11 bases between the two ends. Germline loops: CDR1 MNHNY, CDR2 SVGAGI (reference sequence). The CDR3 reads CASSGGLHYEQYF. The CDR3 region has the DNA TGTGCCAGCAGTGGTGGACTCCACTACGAGCAGTACTTC.

This rearrangement joins TRBV6-5 to TRBJ2-1, with 9 bases matching TRBD2. With 2 bases clipped from V and 7 bases from J, the junction kept 6 bases outside the gene matches. This CDR3 has 15 amino acids. The germline gives CDR1 MNHEY, CDR2 SVGAGI. In nucleotides, the CDR3 is TGTGCCAGCAGTTACGGTAGCGGGGGTAAAAATGAGCAGTTCTTC. Its protein is CASSYGSGGKNEQFF.

Only a few counts were recorded for this clone. This rearrangement joins TRBV28 to TRBJ2-5; 11 bases agree with TRBD2. CDR1 and CDR2 from the germline V gene are MDHEN and SYDVKM. This CDR3 spans 21 amino acids. V lost 7 bases to trimming and J lost 4 bases; unmatched junction nucleotides: 26. The CDR3 is CASTTPPSLAGGRVKAETQYF. The CDR3 DNA reads as TGTGCCAGCACCACACCCCCCTCGCTAGCGGGAGGCCGCGTTAAAGCAGAGACCCAGTACTTC.

The rearrangement joins TRBV11-2 to TRBJ2-2; 11 nucleotides match TRBD2. The CDR3 loop spans 18 amino acids. Looked up from germline, CDR1 is SGHAT and CDR2 is FQNNGV. The V segment lost 5 bases and the J segment 0 bases; nucleotides outside the gene matches: 8. The CDR3 DNA is TGTGCCAGCAGCAACTTATTTAGCGGGAGGGCGAACACCGGGGAGCTGTTTTTT. Residues: CASSNLFSGRANTGELFF.

This chain joins TRBV19 and TRBJ2-1; TRBD1 matches 7 bases. After removal of 3 bases from V and 4 bases from J, the junction contained 6 bases not matched to a gene. CDR3 length: 15 amino acids. CDR1 and CDR2 (germline): LNHDA, SQIVND (reference sequence). The CDR3 sequence: CASSIDRDRYNEQFF. The CDR3 region has the DNA TGTGCCAGTAGTATTGACAGGGACCGATACAATGAGCAGTTCTTC.

The gene calls are TRBV6-1 and TRBJ2-3; 9 positions agree with TRBD2. The CDR3 totals 17 residues. V was clipped by 2 bases and J by 2 bases; unmatched bases: 8. Germline V CDR1 and CDR2: MNHNS, SASEGT. The CDR3 region is CASSENAAGGLTDTQYF. CDR3 bases: TGTGCCAGCAGTGAAAATGCCGCGGGGGGGCTCACAGATACGCAGTATTTT.

The chain combines TRBV7-6 with TRBJ2-7; D possibly corresponds to TRBD2 (5 bases). Germline loops: CDR1 SGHVS, CDR2 FNYEAQ. The V end lost 1 base, the J end lost 2 bases, and 15 bases lay between the germline ends. This CDR3 contains 16 residues. CDR3 DNA sequence: TGTGCCAGCAGCTTAGGTTCAGGAGGCGGTCCCTACGAGCAGTACTTC. This codes for CASSLGSGGGPYEQYF.

The CDR3 spells CASSLITGGLTDTQYF. The CDR3 nucleotides are TGTGCCAGCAGTCTAATCACAGGGGGCCTGACAGATACGCAGTATTTT. V and J are TRBV11-1 and TRBJ2-3; 9 bases are a match to TRBD1. Trimming cost V 6 bases and J 3 bases; bases outside gene matches: 10. CDR3 length: 16 residues. From germline, CDR1 is SGHAT and CDR2 FQDESV (reference sequence). Full variable domain (outside the CDR3, taken from reference TRBV11-1 and TRBJ2-3): EAEVAQSPRYKITEKSQAVAFWCDPISGHATLYWYRQILGQGPELLVQFQDESVVDDSQLPKDRFSAERLKGVDSTLKIQPAELGDSAMYLCASSLITGGLTDTQYFGPGTRLTVL.

The chain couples TRBV18 to TRBJ2-5; weak D call: TRBD2 (5 bases). CDR3 length equals 13 residues. Trimming pared 2 bases from V and 3 bases from J, leaving 7 bases between. In germline, CDR1 is KGHSH, CDR2 LQKENI. The CDR3 sequence is CASSPSLEETQYF. CDR3 nucleotides: TGTGCCAGCTCACCATCACTAGAAGAGACCCAGTACTTC.

The chain recombines TRBV4-2 with TRBJ1-4, with 8 bases that match TRBD1. There are 16 residues in the CDR3. Germline-derived CDR1 and CDR2 are LGHNA and YNFKEQ. Trimming removed 0 bases from V and 3 bases from J; junction bases left unmatched: 3. The CDR3 coding sequence is TGTGCCAGCAGCCAAGAGCAGGGGGCAGCTAATGAAAAACTGTTTTTT. Translated, it gives CASSQEQGAANEKLFF.